The rows below give T cell receptor beta chains drawn from one sample of a study of T cell responses to AZD1222 COVID-19 vaccine. TCRdb's copy holds only in-frame clones and misses some; the assay was immunoSEQ multiplex PCR. The table has about 140,000 clones, approximately 90% seen once. Sequenced here: peripheral blood, sampled on day 0 of AZD1222 vaccination. These receptors all come from an adult in good health. CDR3s leave out the opening cysteine and the closing phenylalanine or tryptophan. The order of the fields is D gene, V gene, J gene, CDR3 protein. A D gene is named only where the DNA matches it firmly.

d_gene: TRBD1; v_gene: TRBV7-9; j_gene: TRBJ1-5; CDR3aa: ASSAQGQPQH
d_gene: -; v_gene: TRBV4-1; j_gene: TRBJ2-7; CDR3aa: ASSPHLNGRNYYEQY
d_gene: -; v_gene: TRBV6-1; j_gene: TRBJ2-5; CDR3aa: ASSEGTGAGETQY
d_gene: TRBD1; v_gene: TRBV19; j_gene: TRBJ1-2; CDR3aa: ASSLGQGDYGYT
d_gene: -; v_gene: TRBV7-3; j_gene: TRBJ2-3; CDR3aa: ASSLTSASTDTQY
d_gene: -; v_gene: TRBV25-1; j_gene: TRBJ2-7; CDR3aa: ASSAPDGYSYEQY
d_gene: -; v_gene: TRBV13; j_gene: TRBJ2-7; CDR3aa: ASSLELYEQY
d_gene: TRBD1; v_gene: TRBV9; j_gene: TRBJ1-4; CDR3aa: ASSTTGTGNEKLF
d_gene: -; v_gene: TRBV3-1/TRBV3-2; j_gene: TRBJ1-1; CDR3aa: ASSSRLPRNTEAF
d_gene: TRBD1; v_gene: TRBV24-1; j_gene: TRBJ1-2; CDR3aa: ATSDTGTDWNYGYT
d_gene: -; v_gene: TRBV7-2; j_gene: TRBJ1-5; CDR3aa: ASSFAQGRDQPQH
d_gene: -; v_gene: TRBV7-2; j_gene: TRBJ2-7; CDR3aa: ASSLDPGSSYEQY
d_gene: TRBD1; v_gene: TRBV5-1; j_gene: TRBJ1-2; CDR3aa: ASSKGQGGYRYGYT
d_gene: -; v_gene: TRBV5-5; j_gene: TRBJ2-3; CDR3aa: ASSPGRNTDTQY
d_gene: -; v_gene: TRBV9; j_gene: TRBJ1-3; CDR3aa: ASSPRFGTLGNTIY
d_gene: TRBD1; v_gene: TRBV5-4; j_gene: TRBJ2-1; CDR3aa: ASQTSQGRHNEQF
d_gene: TRBD1; v_gene: TRBV27; j_gene: TRBJ1-5; CDR3aa: ASSRVGQGRNQPQH
d_gene: -; v_gene: TRBV27; j_gene: TRBJ1-4; CDR3aa: ASSFHKSNEKLF
d_gene: -; v_gene: TRBV9; j_gene: TRBJ2-3; CDR3aa: ASSVLGRADTDTQY
d_gene: TRBD2; v_gene: TRBV5-1; j_gene: TRBJ2-3; CDR3aa: ASSLALAAGLDTQY
d_gene: TRBD2; v_gene: TRBV19; j_gene: TRBJ2-1; CDR3aa: ASIGTRANNEQF
d_gene: TRBD1; v_gene: TRBV27; j_gene: TRBJ1-2; CDR3aa: ASSLEGQGADGYT
d_gene: -; v_gene: TRBV27; j_gene: TRBJ1-1; CDR3aa: ASSPISGEGTEAF
d_gene: -; v_gene: TRBV3-1/TRBV3-2; j_gene: TRBJ2-5; CDR3aa: ASSLDRRGETQY
d_gene: -; v_gene: TRBV12-3/TRBV12-4; j_gene: TRBJ1-2; CDR3aa: ASSFAQRGGYT
d_gene: -; v_gene: TRBV29-1; j_gene: TRBJ1-1; CDR3aa: SVAKQVLNTEAF
d_gene: TRBD2; v_gene: TRBV6-4; j_gene: TRBJ2-2; CDR3aa: ASSDKAGVLTGELF
d_gene: -; v_gene: TRBV27; j_gene: TRBJ1-6; CDR3aa: ASSATQVPLYNSPLH
d_gene: -; v_gene: TRBV18; j_gene: TRBJ2-2; CDR3aa: ASRPRLRDENTGELF
d_gene: -; v_gene: TRBV18; j_gene: TRBJ2-7; CDR3aa: ASSPPTTRSSYEQY
d_gene: -; v_gene: TRBV6-5; j_gene: TRBJ2-1; CDR3aa: ASRPGSIEQF
d_gene: -; v_gene: TRBV5-6; j_gene: TRBJ2-1; CDR3aa: ASSLANWGAWNEQF
d_gene: TRBD1; v_gene: TRBV27; j_gene: TRBJ1-2; CDR3aa: ASSFRTGGASGYGYT
d_gene: -; v_gene: TRBV10-3; j_gene: TRBJ1-2; CDR3aa: AISESTWNYGYT
d_gene: TRBD2; v_gene: TRBV25-1; j_gene: TRBJ2-5; CDR3aa: ASSEPLAGAETQY